The next 8 T cell receptor beta chains were all read from a single sample in a study of brain T cells in children with intractable seizures (dated by TCRdb to the early 2020s). The library was made by the immunoSEQ multiplex PCR assay. TCRdb obtained this table from immuneACCESS and retained in-frame rearrangements with V and J assigned. These tables miss some clones; where compared with another copy, unresolved V genes account for less than half of the shortfall, and the remainder is unexplained. The sample table shows about 320,000 clones, and 93% are seen once. The top ten hold approximately 5% of the sample. The time point label on this specimen signifies: blood from clinic visit 5 months post-surgery; TSC patient then seizure free. Sample: peripheral blood, taken more than 4 months after surgery. These receptors all stem from a boy under two years old with tuberous sclerosis and intractable seizures.

The chain couples TRBV5-4 to TRBJ2-3, with 16 bases fitting TRBD2. This CDR3 is built from 18 residues. Germline CDR1 SGHNT, CDR2 YYREEE (reference sequence). Losses at the gene ends were 1 base for V and 5 bases for J; bases not matched to a gene: 7. The CDR3 is CASSLRGLAGGPGDTQYF. The CDR3 bases are TGTGCCAGCAGCTTGAGGGGACTAGCGGGAGGGCCGGGAGATACGCAGTATTTT.

CDR3 coding DNA: TGTGCCAGCAGTTACTCCGACACCACTAACTATGGCTACACCTTC. This sequence encodes CASSYSDTTNYGYTF. This rearrangement joins TRBV6-6 to TRBJ1-2; D remains unclear. Germline V CDR1 and CDR2: MNHNY, SVGAGI (reference sequence). V was clipped by 0 bases and J by 0 bases, with 8 bases between them. There are 15 residues in the CDR3.

The gene calls are TRBV9 and TRBJ2-2, with D possibly matching TRBD1 (6 bases). V was trimmed by 0 bases and J by 1 base, leaving 16 bases between them. The CDR3 has 18 residues. The germline V gene encodes CDR1 SGDLS and CDR2 YYNGEE. The CDR3 here is CASSVESKGDRNTGELFF. In DNA form, the CDR3 reads TGTGCCAGCAGCGTAGAATCCAAGGGGGATAGGAACACCGGGGAGCTGTTTTTT.

This chain connects TRBV3-1 (or the pseudogene TRBV3-2) to TRBJ2-7; 10 positions agree with TRBD2. Germline V lookup: CDR1 LGHDT, CDR2 YNNKEL (reference sequence). The CDR3 covers 15 residues. The ends lost 2 bases at V and 3 bases at J; junction bases unmatched: 4. CDR3 in DNA: TGTGCCAGCAGCCAACCAGGACTAGCGGTCTACGAGCAGTACTTC. Translation gives CASSQPGLAVYEQYF.

The genes are TRBV7-9 and TRBJ1-2; 8 bases agree with TRBD1. CDR1 SEHNR and CDR2 FQNEAQ come from the germline V gene (reference sequence). V dropped 5 bases and J dropped 4; count of bases not matched to a gene: 6. The CDR3 has 14 residues. The CDR3 nucleotides read TGTGCCAGCAGCCCCAAGGACAGGGTCTATGGCTACACCTTC. This encodes CASSPKDRVYGYTF.

The J gene is TRBJ1-2, the V gene TRBV28, with D tentatively TRBD1 (6 bases). V was pared by 6 bases and J by 3 bases, with 8 bases between. The CDR3 is made up of 12 amino acids. Germline V gives CDR1 MDHEN, CDR2 SYDVKM. The CDR3 DNA follows: TGTGCCAGCAGCGGACAGTACTATGGCTACACCTTC. This codes for CASSGQYYGYTF.

This rearrangement joins TRBV10-2 to TRBJ2-1, with 8 bases matching TRBD2. Germline V CDR1 and CDR2: WSHSY, SAAADI. V lost 6 bases and J lost 2; bases outside the gene matches: 6. CDR3 length equals 15 residues. The CDR3 DNA reads TGCGCCAGCAGACCGGGACTAGGGGCCTACAATGAGCAGTTCTTC. It translates to CASRPGLGAYNEQFF.

The sample holds a few counts of this clone. The V gene is TRBV28, the J gene TRBJ1-2, with D unresolved. Germline V gene sequence: CDR1 MDHEN, CDR2 SYDVKM. V lost 3 bases to trimming and J lost 1 base, with 9 bases between them. This CDR3 has 14 amino acids. This CDR3 is CASSFGPNNYGYTF. In DNA form, the CDR3 reads TGTGCCAGCAGTTTCGGACCGAATAACTATGGCTACACCTTC.